What follows describes a single T cell receptor (beta chain). The antigen remains undetermined. This sample was taken from a study of long-term antiretroviral therapy in people with HIV. Study outcomes and limitations: After ART, diversity increased yet remained lower than transplant donor controls.

At the survey level, the v3.0 immunoSEQ assay was run. Sequenced by immunoSEQ multiplex PCR; TCRdb stores in-frame clones only, minus some. The sample has about 20,000 clones; roughly 83% are singletons. The CDR3 loop spans 15 amino acids. Germline loops: CDR1 SGHNT, CDR2 YYREEE (reference sequence). The V end was cut by 1 base, the J end by 1 base, with 9 bases between. The material was unsorted PBMCs, obtained 1.2 years after starting antiretroviral therapy. The chain has TRBV5-4 and TRBJ2-1; D possibly uses TRBD1 or TRBD2 (5 bases each). This clonotype originated in a woman between 40 and 55 years old with HIV. The CDR3 region has the DNA TGTGCCAGCAGCTTGCTTTGGGGGTCCTACAATGAGCAGTTCTTC. Encoded protein: CASSLLWGSYNEQFF.